This TCR beta chain comes out of a study of control samples from healthy donors and cancer patients. Trimming pared 3 bases from V and 1 base from J, leaving 6 bases between. Per germline, CDR1 LNHNV and CDR2 YYDKDF (reference sequence). The CDR3 sequence is 14 residues long. Assay: immunoSEQ multiplex PCR; the TCRdb copy retains only in-frame clones and omits some. The sample holds about 130,000 clones, roughly 94% seen once. This clonotype was obtained from a man aged 55 to 70 with colorectal cancer. The sequencing input was PBMCs. This chain uses TRBV15 with TRBJ2-2; D ambiguous. DNA of the CDR3: TGTGCCACCAGCAGGGGGATGAACACCGGGGAGCTGTTTTTT. This encodes CATSRGMNTGELFF.